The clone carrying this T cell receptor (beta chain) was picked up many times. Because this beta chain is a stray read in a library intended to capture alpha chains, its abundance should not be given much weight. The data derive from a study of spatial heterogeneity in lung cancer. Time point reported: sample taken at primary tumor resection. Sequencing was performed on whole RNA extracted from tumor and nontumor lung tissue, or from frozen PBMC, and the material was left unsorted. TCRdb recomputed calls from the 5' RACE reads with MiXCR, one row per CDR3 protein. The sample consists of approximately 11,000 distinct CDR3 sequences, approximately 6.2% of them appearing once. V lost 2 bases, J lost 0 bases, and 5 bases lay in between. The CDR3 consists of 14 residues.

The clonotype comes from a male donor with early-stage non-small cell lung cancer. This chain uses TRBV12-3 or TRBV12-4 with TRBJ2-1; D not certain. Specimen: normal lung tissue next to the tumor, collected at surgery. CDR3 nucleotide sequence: TGTGCCAGCAGTTTATCGGGCTCCTACAATGAGCAGTTCTTC. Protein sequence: CASSLSGSYNEQFF.